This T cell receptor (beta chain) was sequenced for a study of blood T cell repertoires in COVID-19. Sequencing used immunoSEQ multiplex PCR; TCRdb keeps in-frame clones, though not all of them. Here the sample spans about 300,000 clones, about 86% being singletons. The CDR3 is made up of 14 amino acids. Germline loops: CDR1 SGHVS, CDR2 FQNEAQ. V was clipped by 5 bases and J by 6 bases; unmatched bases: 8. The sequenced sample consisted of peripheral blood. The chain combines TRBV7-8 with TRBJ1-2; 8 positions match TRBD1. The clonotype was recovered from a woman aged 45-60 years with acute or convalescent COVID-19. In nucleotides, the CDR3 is TGTGCCAGCAGCCGCACGGACAGGGAGAATGGCTACACCTTC. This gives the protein CASSRTDRENGYTF.